This TCR beta chain was identified during a study of blood T cell repertoires in COVID-19. Across the study: Spain, Italy and the United States supplied samples that represented acute and convalescent COVID-19. From T cells, B-cell-depleted T cells, or PBMCs came the material, which was cDNA or gDNA.

Methods used by the authors: Estimated nucleated cell counts came from reference gene primer amplification. Repertoires were generated with immunoSEQ multiplex PCR, while TCRdb's copy carries only in-frame clones and drops some. V and J calls and clone size are copied from that table; D and trimming were computed from the DNA. Among about 220,000 clones listed, 83% were seen once. Germline-derived CDR1 and CDR2 are MNHEY and SVGAGI. The CDR3 extends over 14 amino acids. V lost 6 bases, J lost 1 base, and 12 bases lay in between. The receptor was isolated from a woman in her thirties or forties with active or convalescent COVID-19. Sequenced sample: peripheral blood. The V call is TRBV6-5, the J call TRBJ1-1, with D tentatively TRBD1 (6 bases). The CDR3 sequence is CASRELTGNTEAFF. The CDR3 bases are TGTGCCAGCAGGGAGTTGACAGGGAACACTGAAGCTTTCTTT.